The sequence of this T cell receptor beta chain was determined in a study of T cells in localized non-small cell lung cancer. With regard to this clone: The antigen is unknown.

Only in-frame clones appear in the TCRdb table, and some are missing; sequencing was by immunoSEQ multiplex PCR. The sample records approximately 3,600 clones, about 31% being singletons. Two independent pathologists confirmed no atypia in lung taken at least 2 cm from tumor. Points from the study as a whole: Uninvolved adjacent lung had more T cell clonality than any other tissue, topping tumor. Adjacent lung was found to contain a median around 56 of the top 100 tumor clones. Elevated circulating T cell density in blood was associated with longer overall survival.

The V gene's germline CDR1 is MNHGY and CDR2 SAAAGT. There are 14 residues in the CDR3. Trimming left V 6 bases short and J 2 bases short, with 14 bases between. The rearrangement joins TRBV6-8 to TRBJ2-7, with a tentative D call TRBD1 (6 bases). The sequences come from normal lung tissue next to the tumor, collected before any cancer treatment. The receptor's source is a male donor aged 60 or older with stage III lung adenocarcinoma. DNA of the CDR3: TGTGCCAGCAGCGCTGACAGGCAAACCTACGAGCAGTACTTC. Protein: CASSADRQTYEQYF.